This TCR beta chain came from a study of blood T cell repertoires in COVID-19. About the research overall: The United States, Italy and Spain provided the acute and convalescent COVID-19 samples.

The authors' processing: The assay estimated nucleated cells by amplifying reference gene primers. Sequencing used immunoSEQ multiplex PCR; TCRdb keeps in-frame clones, though not all of them. Clone size and the V and J calls come from that table; the DNA yielded D and trimming. The data show 490,000 or so clones, with roughly 88% seen just once and around 1.9% held by the top ten. The CDR3 length is 13 residues. Trimming shortened V by 3 bases and J by 4 bases, and 9 bases separated the two germline ends. Per germline, CDR1 SGHAT and CDR2 FQNNGV. Participants' reported clinical history set cohort assignment.

Sequences were obtained from PBMCs or T cells enriched from blood (not recorded which). This clonotype was sampled from a woman aged 40-49 years who had recovered from COVID-19. The gene calls are TRBV11-2 and TRBJ1-2, with D maybe TRBD1 (6 bases). CDR3 in amino acids: CASSLGARYGYTF. The CDR3 nucleotides are TGTGCCAGCAGCTTGGGGGCCCGCTATGGCTACACCTTC.